The 31 T cell receptor beta chains reported below all come from one sample, sequenced in a study of identical twins. TCRdb re-called the 5' RACE reads through MiXCR, storing one row per CDR3 protein. The sample consists of 450,000 or so distinct CDR3 sequences, roughly an eighth of them appearing once. The data were also submitted as part of a second study, on yellow fever vaccine responses in identical twins.

Sequencing input: CD4+ T cells sorted from blood. The receptors originated from a woman between 18 and 30 years old in good health.

There are a few counts of this clonotype. The J gene is TRBJ2-2, the V gene TRBV12-3 or TRBV12-4, with D hard to call. The CDR3 totals 14 residues. Between the trimmed V and J ends, which lost 6 bases and 4 bases, there was a span of 12 bases. The CDR3 coding sequence is TGTGCCAGCAGCTTCCGAAGGGCCACCGGGGAGCTGTTTTTT. It specifies CASSFRRATGELFF.

This clonotype was counted between two and nine times. The rearrangement links TRBV11-2 to TRBJ2-3; D is perhaps TRBD2 (6 bases). Between the trimmed V and J ends, which lost 3 bases and 1 base, there was a span of 11 bases. CDR3 length: 15 residues. From germline, CDR1 is SGHAT and CDR2 FQNNGV. CDR3 protein: CASSFSQRGTDTQYF. Written as DNA, the CDR3 is TGTGCCAGCAGCTTTTCGCAGCGGGGCACAGATACGCAGTATTTT.

This clonotype has a handful of counts. CDR3 nucleotides: TGTGCCAGCACCCTCACAGCAAATAATTCACCCCTCCACTTT. Translating it yields CASTLTANNSPLHF. This chain connects TRBV12-3 or TRBV12-4 to TRBJ1-6, with unresolved D. The CDR3 is 14 amino acids. Trimming pared 7 bases from V and 5 bases from J, leaving 12 bases between.

This clonotype was recorded once. The chain uses TRBV5-4 and TRBJ1-1, with TRBD1 as a possible D gene (5 bases). The CDR3 covers 13 residues. Per germline, CDR1 SGHNT and CDR2 YYREEE (reference sequence). Trimming shortened V by 5 bases and J by 0 bases, and 8 bases separated the two germline ends. The DNA of the CDR3 is TGTGCCAGCAGTGGGGGGATGAACACTGAAGCTTTCTTT. Its translation is CASSGGMNTEAFF. Complete variable domain (other parts from reference TRBV5-4 and TRBJ1-1): ETGVTQSPTHLIKTRGQQVTLRCSSQSGHNTVSWYQQALGQGPQFIFQYYREEENGRGNFPPRFSGLQFPNYSSELNVNALELDDSALYLCASSGGMNTEAFFGQGTRLTVV.

This clonotype was found a few times. CDR3 DNA sequence: TGCAGTGTCGATGAGCAGTTCTTC. Translation: CSVDEQFF. V usage is TRBV20-1 and J usage is TRBJ2-1; D call uncertain. CDR3 size: 8 residues. Trimming took off 7 bases at V and 8 bases at J, with 3 bases between the two ends. Germline CDR1 reads DFQATT; CDR2 reads SNEGSKA (reference sequence).

This clonotype was observed a handful of times. CDR3 in DNA: TGTGCCAGCAGCCGTGGGACTAGCGGGGGGGGACCCCAAGAGACCCAGTACTTC. This translates into CASSRGTSGGGPQETQYF. This chain connects TRBV4-2 to TRBJ2-5; 16 nucleotides match TRBD2. Germline-derived CDR1 and CDR2 are LGHNA and YNFKEQ. J gave up 1 base and V 4 bases, and 6 bases lay outside the gene matches. This CDR3 spans 18 amino acids.

Many counts were recorded for this clonotype. The rearrangement uses TRBV4-3 and TRBJ2-3; D is unclear. The CDR3 runs to 16 residues. V was trimmed by 0 bases and J by 8 bases, leaving 18 bases between them. Germline V gene sequence: CDR1 LGHNA, CDR2 YSLEER. The CDR3 nucleotides read TGCGCCAGCAGCCAAGAATCCTTTTCTGGACGGGCTACGCAGTATTTT. This translates into CASSQESFSGRATQYF.

This clonotype was seen a handful of times. This chain joins TRBV28 and TRBJ1-6; 10 bases agree with TRBD1. This CDR3 has 18 residues. The J segment lost 5 bases and the V segment lost 5 bases, leaving 12 bases of the junction unmatched. Germline assignment: CDR1 MDHEN and CDR2 SYDVKM. The CDR3 is CASSPLGTGVPNNSPLHF. DNA for the CDR3: TGTGCCAGCAGTCCACTCGGGACAGGGGTTCCCAATAATTCACCCCTCCACTTT. The full variable domain, rest sourced from reference TRBV28 and TRBJ1-6, is DVKVTQSSRYLVKRTGEKVFLECVQDMDHENMFWYRQDPGLGLRLIYFSYDVKMKEKGDIPEGYSVSREKKERFSLILESASTNQTSMYLCASSPLGTGVPNNSPLHFGNGTRLTVT.

V usage is TRBV6-1 and J usage is TRBJ2-5, with D possibly being TRBD1 or TRBD2 (5 bases each). Trimming took off 6 bases at V and 3 bases at J, with 14 bases between the two ends. CDR1 and CDR2 from the germline V gene are MNHNS and SASEGT. The CDR3 is 14 residues long. CDR3 sequence reads: CASRAGTGKETQYF. CDR3 DNA: TGTGCCAGCAGAGCCGGGACGGGGAAAGAGACCCAGTACTTC.

The rearrangement uses TRBV6-1 and TRBJ2-5; 8 bases are a match to TRBD2. CDR1 is MNHNS and CDR2 is SASEGT in the germline V gene. This CDR3 has 15 residues. V shed 5 bases, J shed 4 bases, and the junction held 9 bases outside the gene matches. The CDR3 here is CASSTNGLAGETQYF. CDR3 DNA: TGTGCCAGCAGTACCAACGGACTAGCTGGAGAGACCCAGTACTTC.

The chain couples TRBV7-9 to TRBJ2-7; 7 bases map to TRBD2. Germline CDR1 is SEHNR and CDR2 is FQNEAQ (reference sequence). Trimming at V came to 8 bases and at J to 3 bases, leaving 7 bases not matched to a gene. The CDR3 spans 13 residues. This chain's CDR3 is CASGLAAVYEQYF. The CDR3 DNA reads TGTGCCAGCGGGCTAGCGGCCGTCTACGAGCAGTACTTC.

The table lists this clonotype with many counts. V usage is TRBV28 and J usage is TRBJ2-7, with D tentatively TRBD2 (5 bases). Trimming removed 5 bases at V and 2 bases at J, with 10 bases between. Germline CDR1 reads MDHEN; CDR2 reads SYDVKM. The CDR3 runs 13 residues. The DNA of the CDR3 is TGTGCCAGCAGTGATCCCGGGGCCTACGAGCAGTACTTC. Amino acid sequence: CASSDPGAYEQYF. The whole variable domain, remainder taken from reference TRBV28 and TRBJ2-7, is DVKVTQSSRYLVKRTGEKVFLECVQDMDHENMFWYRQDPGLGLRLIYFSYDVKMKEKGDIPEGYSVSREKKERFSLILESASTNQTSMYLCASSDPGAYEQYFGPGTRLTVT.

The V call is TRBV5-1, the J call TRBJ2-6; a possible D gene is TRBD1 (6 bases). In germline, CDR1 is SGHRS, CDR2 YFSETQ. V was pared by 7 bases and J by 0 bases, with 14 bases between. The CDR3 is 16 residues long. CDR3 in amino acids: CASGPGVNSGANVLTF. CDR3 nucleotides: TGCGCCAGCGGACCAGGGGTCAACTCTGGGGCCAACGTCCTGACTTTC. The variable domain in full, completed from reference TRBV5-1 and TRBJ2-6, reads KAGVTQTPRYLIKTRGQQVTLSCSPISGHRSVSWYQQTPGQGLQFLFEYFSETQRNKGNFPGRFSGRQFSNSRSEMNVSTLELGDSALYLCASGPGVNSGANVLTFGAGSRLTVL.

The chain links TRBV6-5 to TRBJ1-6; D ambiguous. Trimming took 0 bases from V and 9 from J, leaving 15 bases between them. CDR1 is MNHEY and CDR2 is SVGAGI in the germline V gene. The CDR3 is 16 residues long. In DNA, the CDR3 is TGTGCCAGCAGTTACTCCAGGAGAGGGTACGGTTCACCCCTCCACTTT. Its translation is CASSYSRRGYGSPLHF.

V is TRBV12-3 or TRBV12-4 and J is TRBJ2-2; 13 bases align to TRBD2. The CDR3 spans 16 residues. V gave up 5 bases and J gave up 7 bases; unmatched junction bases: 7. The CDR3 loop reads CASSRAGTSGIGELFF. Written as DNA, the CDR3 is TGTGCCAGCAGTCGGGCCGGGACTAGCGGGATCGGGGAGCTGTTTTTT.

The gene calls are TRBV2 and TRBJ2-7, with 11 bases identical to TRBD1. The CDR3 has 15 residues. Unmatched junction bases numbered 4, after V lost 6 bases and J lost 0 bases. Germline CDR1 reads SNHLY; CDR2 reads FYNNEI. The CDR3 loop is CASSGQGASSYEQYF. DNA for the CDR3: TGTGCCAGCAGCGGACAGGGGGCAAGCTCCTACGAGCAGTACTTC.

This clonotype showed up just a few times. The chain couples TRBV14 to TRBJ2-2, with D uncertain. The CDR3 is 13 residues long. The ends were cut back, 3 bases at V and 4 bases at J, with 6 bases in the middle. The germline gives CDR1 SGHDN, CDR2 FVKESK. The CDR3 DNA reads as TGTGCCAGCAGCCACGTCGGCACCGGGGAGCTGTTTTTT. This encodes CASSHVGTGELFF.

The CDR3 reads CASSSDPREQFF. CDR3 nucleotides: TGCGCCAGCAGCTCCGACCCCAGGGAGCAGTTCTTC. V and J are TRBV4-1 and TRBJ2-1, with no clear D. From germline, CDR1 is MGHRA and CDR2 YSYEKL. V was pared by 5 bases and J by 10 bases, with 12 bases between. The CDR3 runs 12 residues.

This chain joins TRBV28 and TRBJ2-7; 7 bases map to TRBD1. The ends lost 5 bases at V and 8 bases at J; junction bases unmatched: 12. Germline loops: CDR1 MDHEN, CDR2 SYDVKM. The CDR3 is made up of 14 amino acids. CDR3 sequence (DNA): TGTGCCAGCAGTGCACCGGGACAGACCCCCCAGCAGTACTTC. This gives the protein CASSAPGQTPQQYF.

This clonotype was seen many times. J is TRBJ2-1 and V is TRBV11-2; the D is unclear. The CDR3 runs 15 residues. Trimming took 2 bases from V and 8 from J, leaving 16 bases between them. The germline CDR1 and CDR2 sequences are SGHAT and FQNNGV. The CDR3 protein is CASSLRQMGTHEQFF. Written as DNA, the CDR3 is TGTGCCAGCAGCTTACGGCAGATGGGTACCCATGAGCAGTTCTTC.

This clonotype occurred many times. The chain is built from TRBV29-1 and TRBJ2-4, with no clear D. The CDR3 contains 11 residues. The V and J ends lost 4 bases and 1 base respectively, with 2 bases between them. CDR1 and CDR2 from the germline V gene are SQVTM and ANQGSEA. The CDR3 region is CSVGAKNIQYF. The CDR3 DNA is TGCAGCGTTGGGGCCAAAAACATTCAGTACTTC.

This clonotype was seen only a few times. The V and J genes are TRBV9 and TRBJ2-1; 10 nucleotides line up with TRBD2. CDR3 length equals 16 residues. With 0 bases clipped from V and 6 bases from J, the junction kept 6 bases outside the gene matches. In germline, CDR1 is SGDLS, CDR2 YYNGEE. The CDR3, as DNA: TGTGCCAGCAGCGTAGCAAGTCTAGCGGGAGCCAATGAGCAGTTCTTC. Translated, it gives CASSVASLAGANEQFF.

This chain connects TRBV15 to TRBJ2-7, with D possibly being TRBD1 (6 bases). Germline CDR1 and CDR2: LNHNV and YYDKDF (reference sequence). Trimming removed 0 bases at V and 5 bases at J, with 11 bases between. This CDR3 contains 14 residues. The CDR3 bases are TGTGCCACCAGCAGAGAGGGGGCCGCCCACGAGCAGTACTTC. This translates into CATSREGAAHEQYF.

This chain connects TRBV7-2 to TRBJ2-3; 10 bases agree with TRBD2. Germline trimming cut 8 bases from V and 0 bases from J; bases unmatched to any gene: 5. The CDR3 spans 15 residues. Looked up from germline, CDR1 is SGHTA and CDR2 is FQGNSA. Here the CDR3 DNA reads TGTGCCAGCCGGACTAGCGGAACGAGCACAGATACGCAGTATTTT. Translated, it gives CASRTSGTSTDTQYF.

CDR3 nucleotides: TGTGCCAGCAGCGACAGTCGTGTCAGCAGCTCCTACAATGAGCAGTTCTTC. Translated, it gives CASSDSRVSSSYNEQFF. The chain recombines TRBV9 with TRBJ2-1, with D unresolved. Germline assignment: CDR1 SGDLS and CDR2 YYNGEE. V lost 3 bases to trimming and J lost 0 bases, with 16 bases between them. The CDR3 runs to 17 residues.

This clonotype was counted a few times. One end of the junction is discordant with germline, which a read error may explain. The chain links TRBV4-1 to TRBJ1-2; D is possibly TRBD1 (6 bases). Germline lookup yields CDR1 MGHRA and CDR2 YSYEKL. The CDR3 extends over 15 amino acids. CDR3 bases: TGCGCCAGCAGCCAGGGAGGGGACACTAACCATGGCTACACCTTC. Translated, it gives CASSQGGDTNHGYTF.

At least ten counts were recorded for this clonotype. The chain couples TRBV4-3 to TRBJ2-1; D ambiguous. The CDR3 sequence is 11 residues long. V was cut by 0 bases and J by 8 bases, with 2 bases left in between. CDR1 and CDR2 from the germline V gene are LGHNA and YSLEER. This CDR3 reads CASSQEHEQFF. For the CDR3, the DNA is TGCGCCAGCAGCCAAGAGCATGAGCAGTTCTTC.

The sample holds a few counts of this clonotype. The chain uses TRBV29-1 and TRBJ2-1, with a tentative D call TRBD2 (6 bases). CDR3 length: 14 residues. Trimming left V 2 bases short and J 3 bases short, with 11 bases between. Germline lookup yields CDR1 SQVTM and CDR2 ANQGSEA. In DNA form, the CDR3 reads TGCAGCGTTGAAAGGCGGGGATACTACAATGAGCAGTTCTTC. This encodes CSVERRGYYNEQFF.

V is TRBV9 and J is TRBJ2-3; 7 bases match TRBD2. Germline V CDR1 and CDR2: SGDLS, YYNGEE. The CDR3 contains 16 residues. V was pared by 0 bases and J by 6 bases, with 10 bases of the junction left unmatched. The DNA of the CDR3 is TGTGCCAGCAGCGTAGGATCCGGGACTACAAGGGATACGCAGTATTTT. It encodes CASSVGSGTTRDTQYF.

J is TRBJ2-2 and V is TRBV28; 11 bases match TRBD2. The CDR3 is 19 amino acids. The germline CDR1 and CDR2 sequences are MDHEN and SYDVKM. V was pared by 2 bases and J by 0 bases, with 8 bases of the junction left unmatched. DNA for the CDR3: TGTGCCAGCAGTTTAATGCCTAGCGGGAGGACCTCGAACACCGGGGAGCTGTTTTTT. This gives the protein CASSLMPSGRTSNTGELFF.

The CDR3 region has the DNA TGTGCCAGCAGCTTCAGTGGGGGGCTTTACAATGAGCAGTTCTTC. It yields the protein CASSFSGGLYNEQFF. The V call is TRBV7-9, the J call TRBJ2-1; D may match TRBD1 or TRBD2 (6 bases each). The CDR3 contains 15 residues. The germline gives CDR1 SEHNR, CDR2 FQNEAQ (reference sequence). V lost 3 bases, J lost 4 bases, and 13 bases lay in between.